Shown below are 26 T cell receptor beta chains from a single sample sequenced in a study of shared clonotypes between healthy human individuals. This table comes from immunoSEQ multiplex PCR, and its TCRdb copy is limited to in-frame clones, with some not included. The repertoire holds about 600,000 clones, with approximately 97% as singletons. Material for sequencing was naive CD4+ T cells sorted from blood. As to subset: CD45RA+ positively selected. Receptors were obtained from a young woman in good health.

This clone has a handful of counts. CDR3 loop: CASSLAGGEQFF. DNA of the CDR3: TGTGCCAGCAGCTTAGCAGGGGGCGAGCAGTTCTTC. The genes are TRBV11-3 and TRBJ2-1, with 8 bases fitting TRBD1. Per germline, CDR1 SGHNT and CDR2 YENEEA. The V gene end was trimmed by 1 base and the J gene end by 10 bases; junction bases not matched to a gene: 0. The CDR3 length is 12 residues.

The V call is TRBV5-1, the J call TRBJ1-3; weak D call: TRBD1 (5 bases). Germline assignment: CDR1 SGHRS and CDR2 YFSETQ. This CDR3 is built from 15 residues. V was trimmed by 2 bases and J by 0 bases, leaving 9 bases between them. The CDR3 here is CASSLSGGSGNTIYF. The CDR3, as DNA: TGCGCCAGCAGCTTATCGGGGGGCTCTGGAAACACCATATATTTT. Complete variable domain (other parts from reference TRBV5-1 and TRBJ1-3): KAGVTQTPRYLIKTRGQQVTLSCSPISGHRSVSWYQQTPGQGLQFLFEYFSETQRNKGNFPGRFSGRQFSNSRSEMNVSTLELGDSALYLCASSLSGGSGNTIYFGEGSWLTVV.

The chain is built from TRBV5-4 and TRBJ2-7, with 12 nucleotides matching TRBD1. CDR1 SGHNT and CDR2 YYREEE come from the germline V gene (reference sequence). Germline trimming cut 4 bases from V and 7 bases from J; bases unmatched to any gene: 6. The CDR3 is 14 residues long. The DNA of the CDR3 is TGTGCCAGCAGCACGGGACAGGGGGCCAGTGAGCAGTACTTC. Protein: CASSTGQGASEQYF.

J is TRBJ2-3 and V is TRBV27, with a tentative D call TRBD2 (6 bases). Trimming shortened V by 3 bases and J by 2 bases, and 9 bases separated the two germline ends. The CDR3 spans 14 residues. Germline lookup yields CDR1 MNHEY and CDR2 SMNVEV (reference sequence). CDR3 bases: TGTGCCAGCAGTTTTGGGGAGGTCACAGATACGCAGTATTTT. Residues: CASSFGEVTDTQYF.

The CDR3 DNA follows: TGTGCCAGCAGTTTACTTGGTAGCGGGAGTTTTGGTGAGCAGTTCTTC. Translating gives CASSLLGSGSFGEQFF. The chain joins TRBV28 to TRBJ2-1; 9 bases line up with TRBD2. CDR3 length: 16 residues. With V trimmed by 2 bases and J by 9 bases, 11 bases remained unmatched. The germline V gene encodes CDR1 MDHEN and CDR2 SYDVKM. The whole variable domain, remainder taken from reference TRBV28 and TRBJ2-1, is DVKVTQSSRYLVKRTGEKVFLECVQDMDHENMFWYRQDPGLGLRLIYFSYDVKMKEKGDIPEGYSVSREKKERFSLILESASTNQTSMYLCASSLLGSGSFGEQFFGPGTRLTVL.

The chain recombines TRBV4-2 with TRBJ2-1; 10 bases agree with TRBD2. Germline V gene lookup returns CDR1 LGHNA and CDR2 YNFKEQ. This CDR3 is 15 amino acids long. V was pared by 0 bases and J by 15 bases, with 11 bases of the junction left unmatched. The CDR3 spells CASSQDLAGDPPPFF. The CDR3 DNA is TGTGCCAGCAGCCAAGATCTAGCGGGAGACCCACCTCCGTTCTTC.

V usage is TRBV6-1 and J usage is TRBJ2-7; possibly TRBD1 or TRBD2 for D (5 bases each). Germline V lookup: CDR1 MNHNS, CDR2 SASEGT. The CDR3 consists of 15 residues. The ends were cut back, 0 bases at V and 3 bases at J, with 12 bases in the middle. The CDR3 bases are TGTGCCAGCAGTGAAGCAGAGGGGCCCTACTACGAGCAGTACTTC. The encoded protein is CASSEAEGPYYEQYF.

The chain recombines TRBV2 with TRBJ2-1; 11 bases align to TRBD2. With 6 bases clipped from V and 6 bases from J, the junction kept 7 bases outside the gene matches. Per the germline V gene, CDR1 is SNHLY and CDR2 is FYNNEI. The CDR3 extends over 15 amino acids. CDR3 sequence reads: CASSETSGSSNEQFF. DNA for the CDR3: TGTGCCAGCAGCGAAACTAGCGGGAGTAGCAATGAGCAGTTCTTC.

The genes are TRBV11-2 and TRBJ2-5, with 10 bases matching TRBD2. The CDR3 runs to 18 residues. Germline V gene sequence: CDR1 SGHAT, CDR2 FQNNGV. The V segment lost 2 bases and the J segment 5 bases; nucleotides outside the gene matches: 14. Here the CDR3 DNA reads TGTGCCAGCAGCTTACAGGAGCAGACTAGCGGGTACGCGGAGACCCAGTACTTC. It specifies CASSLQEQTSGYAETQYF.

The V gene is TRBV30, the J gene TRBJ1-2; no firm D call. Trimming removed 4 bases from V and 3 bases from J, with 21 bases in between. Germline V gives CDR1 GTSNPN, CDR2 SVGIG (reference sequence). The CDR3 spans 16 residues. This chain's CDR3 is CAWTRGLNWGYYGYTF. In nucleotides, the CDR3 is TGTGCCTGGACCCGCGGATTAAACTGGGGATACTATGGCTACACCTTC.

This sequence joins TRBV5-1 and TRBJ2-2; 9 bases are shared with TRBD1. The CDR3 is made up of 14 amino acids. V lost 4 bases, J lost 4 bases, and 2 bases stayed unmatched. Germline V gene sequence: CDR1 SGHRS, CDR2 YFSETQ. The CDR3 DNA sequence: TGCGCCAGCAGCATGACAGGGGGCACCGGGGAGCTGTTTTTT. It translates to CASSMTGGTGELFF.

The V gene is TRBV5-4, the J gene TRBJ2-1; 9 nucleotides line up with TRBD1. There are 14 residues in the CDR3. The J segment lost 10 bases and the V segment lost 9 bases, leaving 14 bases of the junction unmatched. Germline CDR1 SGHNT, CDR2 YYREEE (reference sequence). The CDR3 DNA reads TGTGCCACTCATTCCGGGACAGGGAGAAAGGAGCAGTTCTTC. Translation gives CATHSGTGRKEQFF.

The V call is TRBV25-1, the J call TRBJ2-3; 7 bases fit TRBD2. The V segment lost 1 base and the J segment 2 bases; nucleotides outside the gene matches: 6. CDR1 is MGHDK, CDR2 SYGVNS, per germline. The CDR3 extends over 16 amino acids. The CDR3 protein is CASSEFKRDLTDTQYF. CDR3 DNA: TGTGCCAGCAGTGAATTTAAGCGGGACCTCACAGATACGCAGTATTTT.

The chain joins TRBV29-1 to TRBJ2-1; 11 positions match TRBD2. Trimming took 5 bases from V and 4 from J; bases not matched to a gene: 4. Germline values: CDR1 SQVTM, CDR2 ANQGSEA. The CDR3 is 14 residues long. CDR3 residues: CSVLLAGAYNEQFF. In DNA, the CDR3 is TGCAGCGTTCTACTAGCGGGAGCTTACAATGAGCAGTTCTTC.

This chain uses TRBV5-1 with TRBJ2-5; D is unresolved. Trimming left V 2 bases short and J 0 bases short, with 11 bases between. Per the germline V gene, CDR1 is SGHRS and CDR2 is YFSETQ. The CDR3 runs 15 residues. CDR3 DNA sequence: TGCGCCAGCAGCTTAAATAGCCGCAACCAAGAGACCCAGTACTTC. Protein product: CASSLNSRNQETQYF.

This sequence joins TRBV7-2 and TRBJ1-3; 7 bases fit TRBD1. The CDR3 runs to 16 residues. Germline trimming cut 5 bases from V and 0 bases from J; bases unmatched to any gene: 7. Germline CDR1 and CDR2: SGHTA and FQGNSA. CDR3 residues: CASSTDHRGSGNTIYF. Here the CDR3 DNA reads TGTGCCAGCAGCACAGACCACAGGGGCTCTGGAAACACCATATATTTT. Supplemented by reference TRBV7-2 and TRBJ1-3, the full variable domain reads GAGVSQSPSNKVTEKGKDVELRCDPISGHTALYWYRQSLGQGLEFLIYFQGNSAPDKSGLPSDRFSAERTGGSVSTLTIQRTQQEDSAVYLCASSTDHRGSGNTIYFGEGSWLTVV.

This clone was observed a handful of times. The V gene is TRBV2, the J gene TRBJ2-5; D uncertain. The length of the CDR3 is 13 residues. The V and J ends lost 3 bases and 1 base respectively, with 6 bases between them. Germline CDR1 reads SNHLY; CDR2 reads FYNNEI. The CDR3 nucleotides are TGTGCCAGCAGTGATTTGGTCCAAGAGACCCAGTACTTC. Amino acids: CASSDLVQETQYF.

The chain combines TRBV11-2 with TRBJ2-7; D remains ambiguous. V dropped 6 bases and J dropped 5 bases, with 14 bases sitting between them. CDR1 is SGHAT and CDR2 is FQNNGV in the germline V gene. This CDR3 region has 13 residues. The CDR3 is CASRPPGNHEQYF. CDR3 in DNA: TGTGCCAGCAGACCGCCTGGTAATCACGAGCAGTACTTC.

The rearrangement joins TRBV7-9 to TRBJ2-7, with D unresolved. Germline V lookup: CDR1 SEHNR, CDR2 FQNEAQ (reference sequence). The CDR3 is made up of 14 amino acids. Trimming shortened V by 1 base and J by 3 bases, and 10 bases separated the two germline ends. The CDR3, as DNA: TGTGCCAGCAGCTTAGAGGGCCCATTCTACGAGCAGTACTTC. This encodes CASSLEGPFYEQYF.

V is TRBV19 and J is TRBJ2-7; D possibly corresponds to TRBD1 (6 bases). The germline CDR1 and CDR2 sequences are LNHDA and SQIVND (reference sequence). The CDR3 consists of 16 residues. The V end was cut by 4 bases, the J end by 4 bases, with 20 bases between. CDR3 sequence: CASSNGDVGAVYEQYF. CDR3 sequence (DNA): TGTGCCAGTAGTAATGGAGATGTGGGGGCAGTATACGAGCAGTACTTC.

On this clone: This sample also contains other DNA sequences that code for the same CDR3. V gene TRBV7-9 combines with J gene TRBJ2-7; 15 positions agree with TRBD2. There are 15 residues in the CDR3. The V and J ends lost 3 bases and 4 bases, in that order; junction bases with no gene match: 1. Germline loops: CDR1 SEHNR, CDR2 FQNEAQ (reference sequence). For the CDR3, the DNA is TGTGCCAGCAGCTTGGGACTAGCGGGAGGTTACGAGCAGTACTTC. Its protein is CASSLGLAGGYEQYF.

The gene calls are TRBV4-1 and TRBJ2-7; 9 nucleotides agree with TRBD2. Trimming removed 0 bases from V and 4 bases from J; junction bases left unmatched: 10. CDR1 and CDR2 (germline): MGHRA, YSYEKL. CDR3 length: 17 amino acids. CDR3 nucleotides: TGCGCCAGCAGCCAAGAGGTGGCGGGAGGGCCGGGTTACGAGCAGTACTTC. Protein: CASSQEVAGGPGYEQYF.

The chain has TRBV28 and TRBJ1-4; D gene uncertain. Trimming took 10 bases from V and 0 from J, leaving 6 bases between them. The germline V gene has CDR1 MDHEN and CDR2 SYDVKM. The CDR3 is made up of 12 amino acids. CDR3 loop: CATVATNEKLFF. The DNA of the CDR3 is TGTGCCACCGTTGCAACTAATGAAAAACTGTTTTTT.

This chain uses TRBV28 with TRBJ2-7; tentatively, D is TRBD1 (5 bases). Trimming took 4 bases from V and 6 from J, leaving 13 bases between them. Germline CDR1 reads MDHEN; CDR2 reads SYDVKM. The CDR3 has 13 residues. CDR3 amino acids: CASSWRRAGEQYF. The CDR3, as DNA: TGTGCCAGCAGTTGGCGCAGGGCCGGCGAGCAGTACTTC. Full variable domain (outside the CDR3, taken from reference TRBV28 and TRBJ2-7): DVKVTQSSRYLVKRTGEKVFLECVQDMDHENMFWYRQDPGLGLRLIYFSYDVKMKEKGDIPEGYSVSREKKERFSLILESASTNQTSMYLCASSWRRAGEQYFGPGTRLTVT.

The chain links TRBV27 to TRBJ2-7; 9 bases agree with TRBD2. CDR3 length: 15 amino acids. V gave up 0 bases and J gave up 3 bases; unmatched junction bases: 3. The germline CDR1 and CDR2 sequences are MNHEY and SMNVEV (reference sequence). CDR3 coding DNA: TGTGCCAGCAGTTTATCGCGGGAGGGCCACTACGAGCAGTACTTC. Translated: CASSLSREGHYEQYF.

In DNA, the CDR3 is TGTGCCACCAGCAGAGATCGAGTGAGGGCAGTAATTAATTCACCCCTCCACTTT. It encodes CATSRDRVRAVINSPLHF. The rearrangement uses TRBV15 and TRBJ1-6; D uncertain. The V end was cut by 0 bases, the J end by 6 bases, with 18 bases between. This CDR3 spans 18 amino acids. Germline-derived CDR1 and CDR2 are LNHNV and YYDKDF (reference sequence).